Each of the 2 T cell receptor beta chains below was sequenced from the same sample in a study of T and B cells in COVID-19 patients. Blood genomic DNA input for TRB amplification was about 250-500 ng. BIOMED2 TRB-A/B primer pools were used in multiplex TRB PCR. In TCRdb, the multiplex PCR reads were re-called with MiXCR into one record per CDR3 protein. The sample yields 9,500 or so distinct CDR3 sequences, approximately 35% seen once. Sequencing used blood. These receptors all stem from a human donor with active COVID-19.

This clonotype is labeled medium-sized. The V call is TRBV6-5, the J call TRBJ2-2, with unresolved D. Germline V gene sequence: CDR1 MNHEY, CDR2 SVGAGI. V was trimmed by 8 bases and J by 3 bases, leaving 7 bases between them. This CDR3 has 12 residues. CDR3 loop: CASRKYTGELFF. The CDR3 nucleotides are TGTGCCAGCCGAAAATACACCGGGGAGCTGTTTTTT.

The rearrangement joins TRBV6-5 to TRBJ2-5; perhaps TRBD1 as D (9 bases). Germline CDR1 and CDR2: MNHEY and SVGAGI. Trimming pared 7 bases from V and 4 bases from J, leaving 19 bases between. CDR3 size: 15 residues. The CDR3 DNA follows: TGTGCCAGCATGAGGACAGGGGCGGGGGGAGAGACCCAGTACTTC. Translated, it gives CASMRTGAGGETQYF.